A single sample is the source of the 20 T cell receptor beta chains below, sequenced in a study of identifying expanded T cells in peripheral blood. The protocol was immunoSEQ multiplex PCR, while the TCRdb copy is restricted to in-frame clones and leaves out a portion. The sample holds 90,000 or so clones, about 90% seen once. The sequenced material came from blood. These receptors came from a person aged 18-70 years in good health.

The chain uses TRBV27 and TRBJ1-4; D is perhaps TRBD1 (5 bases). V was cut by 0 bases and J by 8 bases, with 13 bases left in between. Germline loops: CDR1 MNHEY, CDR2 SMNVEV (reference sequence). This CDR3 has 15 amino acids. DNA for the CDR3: TGTGCCAGCAGTTTATCGACCGGGGGAGGGGAAAAACTGTTTTTT. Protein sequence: CASSLSTGGGEKLFF.

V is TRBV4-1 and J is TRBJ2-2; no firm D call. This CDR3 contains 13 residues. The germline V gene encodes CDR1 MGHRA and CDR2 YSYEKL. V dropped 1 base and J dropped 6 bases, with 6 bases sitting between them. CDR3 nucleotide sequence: TGCGCCAGCAGCCAAGCGTGGTCCGGGGAGCTGTTTTTT. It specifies CASSQAWSGELFF.

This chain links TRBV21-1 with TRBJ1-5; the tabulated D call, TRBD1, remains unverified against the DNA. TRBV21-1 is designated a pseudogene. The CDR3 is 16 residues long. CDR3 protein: CASSKGETGKNQPQHF. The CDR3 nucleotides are TGTGCCAGCAGCAAAGGCGAAACAGGGAAGAATCAGCCCCAGCATTTT.

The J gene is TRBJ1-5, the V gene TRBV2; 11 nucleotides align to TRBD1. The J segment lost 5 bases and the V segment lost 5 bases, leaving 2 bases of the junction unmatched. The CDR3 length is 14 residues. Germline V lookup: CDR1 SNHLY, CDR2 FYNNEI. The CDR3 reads CASSRDRGDQPQHF. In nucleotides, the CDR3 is TGTGCCAGCAGTCGGGACAGGGGGGATCAGCCCCAGCATTTT.

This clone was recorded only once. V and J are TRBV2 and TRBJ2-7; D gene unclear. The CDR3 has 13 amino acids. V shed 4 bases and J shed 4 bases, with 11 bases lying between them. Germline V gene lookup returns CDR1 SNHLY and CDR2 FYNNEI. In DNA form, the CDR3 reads TGTGCCAGCAGTGCAGCAAACAAGTACGAGCAGTACTTC. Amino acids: CASSAANKYEQYF.

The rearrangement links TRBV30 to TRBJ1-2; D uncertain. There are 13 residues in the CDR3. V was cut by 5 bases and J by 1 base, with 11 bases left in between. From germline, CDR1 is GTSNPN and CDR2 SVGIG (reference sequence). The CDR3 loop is CAWGEKGNYGYTF. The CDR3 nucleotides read TGTGCCTGGGGAGAGAAGGGTAACTATGGCTACACCTTC.

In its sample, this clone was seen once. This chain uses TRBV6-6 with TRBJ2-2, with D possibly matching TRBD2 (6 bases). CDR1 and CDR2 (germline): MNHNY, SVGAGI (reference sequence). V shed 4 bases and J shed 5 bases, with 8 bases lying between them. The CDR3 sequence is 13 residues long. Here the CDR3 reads CASSWGVTGELFF. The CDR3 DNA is TGTGCCAGCAGTTGGGGGGTAACCGGGGAGCTGTTTTTT.

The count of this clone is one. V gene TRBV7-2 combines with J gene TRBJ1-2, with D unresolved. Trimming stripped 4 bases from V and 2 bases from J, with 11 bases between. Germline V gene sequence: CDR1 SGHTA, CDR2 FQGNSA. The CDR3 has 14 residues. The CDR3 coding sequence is TGTGCCAGCAGCTCGCGTAGAGGGAACTATGGCTACACCTTC. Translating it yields CASSSRRGNYGYTF.

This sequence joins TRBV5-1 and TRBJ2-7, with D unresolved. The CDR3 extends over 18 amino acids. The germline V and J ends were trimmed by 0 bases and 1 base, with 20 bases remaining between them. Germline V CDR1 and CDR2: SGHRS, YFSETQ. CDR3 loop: CASSLAPPPSPASYEQYF. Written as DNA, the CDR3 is TGCGCCAGCAGCTTGGCCCCACCACCCAGTCCCGCGTCCTACGAGCAGTACTTC.

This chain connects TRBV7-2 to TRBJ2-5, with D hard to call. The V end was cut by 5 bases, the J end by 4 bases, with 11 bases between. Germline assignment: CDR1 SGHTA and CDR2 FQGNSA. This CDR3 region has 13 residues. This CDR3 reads CASSPPSRETQYF. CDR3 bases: TGTGCCAGCAGCCCGCCTTCTAGAGAGACCCAGTACTTC.

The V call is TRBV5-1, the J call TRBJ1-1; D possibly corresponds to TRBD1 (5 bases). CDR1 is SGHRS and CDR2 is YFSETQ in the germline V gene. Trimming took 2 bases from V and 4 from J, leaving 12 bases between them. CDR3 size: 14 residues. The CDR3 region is CASSFPGTGTEAFF. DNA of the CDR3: TGCGCCAGCAGCTTCCCAGGGACGGGCACTGAAGCTTTCTTT.

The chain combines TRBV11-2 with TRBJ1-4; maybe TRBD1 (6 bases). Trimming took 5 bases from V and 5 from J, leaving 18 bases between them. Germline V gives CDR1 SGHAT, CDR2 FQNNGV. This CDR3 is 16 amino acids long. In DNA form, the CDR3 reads TGTGCCAGCAGCAGCCAAACCGGGACACCAAATGAAAAACTGTTTTTT. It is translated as CASSSQTGTPNEKLFF.

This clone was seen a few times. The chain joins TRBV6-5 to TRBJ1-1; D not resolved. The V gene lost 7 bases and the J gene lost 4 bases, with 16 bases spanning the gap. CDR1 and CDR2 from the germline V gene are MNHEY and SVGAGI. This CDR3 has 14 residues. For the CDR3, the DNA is TGTGCCAGCAAAATTGGATCTCGGGGCACTGAAGCTTTCTTT. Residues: CASKIGSRGTEAFF.

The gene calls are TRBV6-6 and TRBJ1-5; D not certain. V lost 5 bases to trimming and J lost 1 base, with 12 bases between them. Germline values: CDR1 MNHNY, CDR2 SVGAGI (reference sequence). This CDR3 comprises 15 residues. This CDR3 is CASSPQVGSNQPQHF. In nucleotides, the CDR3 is TGTGCCAGCAGTCCCCAGGTCGGAAGCAATCAGCCCCAGCATTTT.

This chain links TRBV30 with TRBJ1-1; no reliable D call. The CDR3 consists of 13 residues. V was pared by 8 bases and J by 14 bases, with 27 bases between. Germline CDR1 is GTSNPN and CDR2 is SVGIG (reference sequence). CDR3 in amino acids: CATLPRAPQIQFF. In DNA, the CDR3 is TGTGCCACCCTCCCACGGGCCCCTCAGATACAGTTCTTT.

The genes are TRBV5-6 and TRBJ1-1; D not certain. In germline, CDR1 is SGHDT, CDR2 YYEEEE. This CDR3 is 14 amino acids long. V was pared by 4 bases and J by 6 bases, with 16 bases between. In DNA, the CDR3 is TGTGCCAGCAGCGCAGCCATTATCGGGGCTGAAGCTTTCTTT. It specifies CASSAAIIGAEAFF. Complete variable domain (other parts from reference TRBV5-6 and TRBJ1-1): DAGVTQSPTHLIKTRGQQVTLRCSPKSGHDTVSWYQQALGQGPQFIFQYYEEEERQRGNFPDRFSGHQFPNYSSELNVNALLLGDSALYLCASSAAIIGAEAFFGQGTRLTVV.

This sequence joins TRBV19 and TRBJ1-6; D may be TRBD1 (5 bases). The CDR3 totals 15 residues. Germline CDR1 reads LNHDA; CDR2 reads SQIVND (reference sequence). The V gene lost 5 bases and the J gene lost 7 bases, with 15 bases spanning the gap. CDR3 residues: CASSSDWAGNSPLHF. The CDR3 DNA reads TGTGCCAGTAGTTCGGACTGGGCAGGGAATTCACCCCTCCACTTT.

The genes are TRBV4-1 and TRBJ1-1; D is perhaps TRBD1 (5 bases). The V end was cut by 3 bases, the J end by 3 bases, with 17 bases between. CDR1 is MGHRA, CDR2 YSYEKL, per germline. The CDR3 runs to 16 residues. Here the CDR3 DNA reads TGCGCCAGCAGCCATCACTCGATTGGGGCGTACACTGAAGCTTTCTTT. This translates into CASSHHSIGAYTEAFF.

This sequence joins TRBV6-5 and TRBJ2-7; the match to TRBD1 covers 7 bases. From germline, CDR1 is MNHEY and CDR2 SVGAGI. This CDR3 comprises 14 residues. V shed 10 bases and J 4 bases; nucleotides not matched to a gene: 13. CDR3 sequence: CATQETGDSYEQYF. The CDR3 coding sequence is TGTGCCACGCAAGAAACAGGGGATTCATACGAGCAGTACTTC.

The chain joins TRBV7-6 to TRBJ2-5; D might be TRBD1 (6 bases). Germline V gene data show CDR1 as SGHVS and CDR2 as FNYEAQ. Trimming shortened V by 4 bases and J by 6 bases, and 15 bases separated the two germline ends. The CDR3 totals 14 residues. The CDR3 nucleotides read TGTGCCAGCAGCTCTGCCAGGGGTGGAAAGACCCAGTACTTC. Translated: CASSSARGGKTQYF.